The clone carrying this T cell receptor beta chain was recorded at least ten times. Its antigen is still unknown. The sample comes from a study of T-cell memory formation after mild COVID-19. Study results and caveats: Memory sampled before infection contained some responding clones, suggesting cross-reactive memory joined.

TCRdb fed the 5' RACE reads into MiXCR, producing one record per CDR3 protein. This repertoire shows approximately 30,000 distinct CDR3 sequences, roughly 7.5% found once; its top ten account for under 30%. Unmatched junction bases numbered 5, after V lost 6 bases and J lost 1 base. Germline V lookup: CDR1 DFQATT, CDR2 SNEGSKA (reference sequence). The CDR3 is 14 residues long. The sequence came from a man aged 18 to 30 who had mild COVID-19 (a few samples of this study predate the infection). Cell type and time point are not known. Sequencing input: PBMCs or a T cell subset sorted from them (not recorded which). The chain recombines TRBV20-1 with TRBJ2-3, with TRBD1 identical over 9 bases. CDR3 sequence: CSANRGLGTDTQYF. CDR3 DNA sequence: TGCAGTGCAAACAGGGGGCTGGGCACAGATACGCAGTATTTT.